The present TCR beta chain was sequenced within a study of T cells in Graves' hyperthyroidism and ophthalmopathy. Overall study results and limits: Most expanded thyroid clonotypes above 0.001 also appeared in blood.

This clonotype was counted between two and nine times. What it recognizes is unknown. RNA transcripts provided the source from which TCR beta CDR3 regions were amplified. HTBI primers were employed in a first-round RT-PCR of the TCR CDR3. Each CDR3 protein gets one entry after TCRdb re-called the multiplex PCR reads with MiXCR. The sample lists a few hundred thousand distinct CDR3 sequences; just under 15% were seen once. Trimming removed 1 base from V and 2 bases from J; junction bases left unmatched: 8. The germline CDR1 and CDR2 sequences are SEHNR and FQNEAQ (reference sequence). CDR3 size: 16 residues. Clinical symptoms, serum thyroxine, TRAb, thyroid ultrasound and orbital computed tomography informed diagnoses.

The rearrangement uses TRBV7-9 and TRBJ2-7; 7 nucleotides align to TRBD1. The sample comprised blood. This clonotype was obtained from a woman in her 30s with Graves' hyperthyroidism. CDR3 bases: TGTGCCAGCAGCTTAGACTCCGGGACAGCTCCCTACGAGCAGTACTTC. It translates to CASSLDSGTAPYEQYF.